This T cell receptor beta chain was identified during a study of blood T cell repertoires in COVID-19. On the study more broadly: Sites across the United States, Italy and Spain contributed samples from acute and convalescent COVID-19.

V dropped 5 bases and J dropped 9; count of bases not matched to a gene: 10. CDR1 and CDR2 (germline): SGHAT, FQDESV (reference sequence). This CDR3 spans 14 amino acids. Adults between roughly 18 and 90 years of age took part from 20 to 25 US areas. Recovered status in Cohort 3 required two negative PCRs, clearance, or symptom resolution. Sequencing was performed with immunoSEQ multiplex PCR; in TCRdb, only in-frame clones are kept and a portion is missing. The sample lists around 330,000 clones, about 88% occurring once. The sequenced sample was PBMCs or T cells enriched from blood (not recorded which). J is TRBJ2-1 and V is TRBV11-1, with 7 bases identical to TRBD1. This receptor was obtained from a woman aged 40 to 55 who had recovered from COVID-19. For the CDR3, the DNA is TGTGCCAGCAGCCGACAGGGAGATGGAGGTGAGCAGTTCTTC. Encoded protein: CASSRQGDGGEQFF.